Listed here is a single T cell receptor (beta chain). The data derive from a study of blood T cell repertoires in COVID-19. Study information: T cells, B-cell-depleted T cells, or PBMCs provided the cDNA or gDNA that served as material.

Seattle-derived patients entered the study during active infection and were followed longitudinally. From germline, CDR1 is LNHDA and CDR2 SQIVND (reference sequence). V was shortened by 9 bases and J by 0 bases, with 11 bases between the two germline ends. The CDR3 spans 13 residues. Original methodology: It was from reference gene primer amplification that nucleated cell counts were estimated. Clones were read by immunoSEQ multiplex PCR, and TCRdb kept only the in-frame ones, dropping some. V, J and clone size were drawn from that table, and D and trimming were deduced from the DNA. The sample has 96,000 or so clones; 70% to 90% are singletons.

The chain couples TRBV19 to TRBJ1-1; TRBD1 is a possible D gene (5 bases). The receptor was isolated from a human donor with COVID-19, enrolled during active disease. The donor label of this sample is uncertain. The specimen was peripheral blood. The CDR3 protein is CASGQNMNTEAFF. CDR3 sequence (DNA): TGTGCCAGCGGACAAAACATGAACACTGAAGCTTTCTTT.